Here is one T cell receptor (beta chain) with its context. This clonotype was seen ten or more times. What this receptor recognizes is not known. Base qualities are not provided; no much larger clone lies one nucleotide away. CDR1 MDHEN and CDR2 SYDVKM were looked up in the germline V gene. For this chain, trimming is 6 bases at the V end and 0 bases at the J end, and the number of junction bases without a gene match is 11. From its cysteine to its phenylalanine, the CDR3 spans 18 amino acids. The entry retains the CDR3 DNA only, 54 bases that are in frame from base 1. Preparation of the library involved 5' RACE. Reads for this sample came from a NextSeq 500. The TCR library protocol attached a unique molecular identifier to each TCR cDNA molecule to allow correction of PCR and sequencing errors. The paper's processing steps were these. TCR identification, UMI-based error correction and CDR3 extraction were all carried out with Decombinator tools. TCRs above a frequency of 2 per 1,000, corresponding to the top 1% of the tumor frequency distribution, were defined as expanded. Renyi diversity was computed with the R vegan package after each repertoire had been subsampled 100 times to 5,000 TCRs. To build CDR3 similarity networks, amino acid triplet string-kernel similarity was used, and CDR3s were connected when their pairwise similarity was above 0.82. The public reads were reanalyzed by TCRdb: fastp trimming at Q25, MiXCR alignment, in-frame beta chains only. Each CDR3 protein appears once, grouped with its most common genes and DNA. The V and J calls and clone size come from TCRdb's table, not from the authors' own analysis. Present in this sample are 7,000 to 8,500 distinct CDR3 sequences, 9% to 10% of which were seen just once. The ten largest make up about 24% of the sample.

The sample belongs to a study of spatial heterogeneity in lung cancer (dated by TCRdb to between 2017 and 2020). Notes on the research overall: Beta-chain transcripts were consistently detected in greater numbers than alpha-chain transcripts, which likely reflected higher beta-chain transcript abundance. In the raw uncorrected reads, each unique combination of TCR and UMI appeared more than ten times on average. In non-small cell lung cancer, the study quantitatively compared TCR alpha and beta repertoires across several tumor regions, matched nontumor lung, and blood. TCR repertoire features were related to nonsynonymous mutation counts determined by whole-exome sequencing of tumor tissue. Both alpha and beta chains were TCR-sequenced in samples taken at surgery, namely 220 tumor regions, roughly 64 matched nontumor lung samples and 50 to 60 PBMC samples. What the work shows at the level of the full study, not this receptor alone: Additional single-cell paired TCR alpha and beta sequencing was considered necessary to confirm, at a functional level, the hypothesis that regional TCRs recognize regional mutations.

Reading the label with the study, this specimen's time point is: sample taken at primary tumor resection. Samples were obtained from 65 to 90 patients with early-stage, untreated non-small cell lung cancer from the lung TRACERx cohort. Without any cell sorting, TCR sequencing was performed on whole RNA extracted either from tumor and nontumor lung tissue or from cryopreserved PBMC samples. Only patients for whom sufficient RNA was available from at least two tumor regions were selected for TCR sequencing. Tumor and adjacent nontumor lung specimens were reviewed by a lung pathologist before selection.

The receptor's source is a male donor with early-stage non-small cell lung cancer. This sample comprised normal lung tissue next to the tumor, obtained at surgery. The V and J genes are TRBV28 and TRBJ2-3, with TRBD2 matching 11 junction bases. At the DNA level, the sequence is TGTGCCAGCAGCCCCTCCTTCGGGACTAGCGGAAGCACAGATACGCAGTATTTT. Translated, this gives CASSPSFGTSGSTDTQYF.